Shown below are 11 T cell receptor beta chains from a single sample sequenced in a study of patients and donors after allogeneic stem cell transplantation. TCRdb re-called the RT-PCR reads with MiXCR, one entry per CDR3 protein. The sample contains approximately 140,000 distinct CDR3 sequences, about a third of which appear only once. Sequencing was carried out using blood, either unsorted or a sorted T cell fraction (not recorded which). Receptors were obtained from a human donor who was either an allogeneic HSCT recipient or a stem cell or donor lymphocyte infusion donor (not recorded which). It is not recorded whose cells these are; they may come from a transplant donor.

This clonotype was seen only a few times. This CDR3 reads CASSLTGVNSPLHF. CDR3 bases: TGTGCCAGCAGCTTAACCGGGGTTAATTCACCCCTCCACTTT. The chain combines TRBV7-3 with TRBJ1-6; D gene uncertain. The CDR3 sequence is 14 residues long. Germline V gene data show CDR1 as SGHTA and CDR2 as FQGTGA. Trimming shortened V by 0 bases and J by 6 bases, and 6 bases separated the two germline ends.

CDR3 coding DNA: TGTGCCAGCAGTTTAAGACAGGGGCAGCCCCAGCATTTT. Residues: CASSLRQGQPQHF. V and J are TRBV12-3 or TRBV12-4 and TRBJ1-5; 8 bases align to TRBD1. V was clipped by 2 bases and J by 7 bases; unmatched bases: 1. The CDR3 spans 13 residues.

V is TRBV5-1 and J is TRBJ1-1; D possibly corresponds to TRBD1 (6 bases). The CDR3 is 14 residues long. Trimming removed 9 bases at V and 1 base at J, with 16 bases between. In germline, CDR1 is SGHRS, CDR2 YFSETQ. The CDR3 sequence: CATKDRLTNTEAFF. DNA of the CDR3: TGCGCCACCAAAGACAGGCTTACGAACACTGAAGCTTTCTTT. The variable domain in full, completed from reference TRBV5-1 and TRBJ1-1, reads KAGVTQTPRYLIKTRGQQVTLSCSPISGHRSVSWYQQTPGQGLQFLFEYFSETQRNKGNFPGRFSGRQFSNSRSEMNVSTLELGDSALYLCATKDRLTNTEAFFGQGTRLTVV.

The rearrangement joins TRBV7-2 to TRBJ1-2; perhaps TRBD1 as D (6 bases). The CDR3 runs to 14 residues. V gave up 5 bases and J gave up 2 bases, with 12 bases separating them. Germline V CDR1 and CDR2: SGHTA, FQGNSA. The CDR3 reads CASSTYRENYGYTF. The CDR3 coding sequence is TGTGCCAGCAGCACTTACAGGGAAAACTATGGCTACACCTTC. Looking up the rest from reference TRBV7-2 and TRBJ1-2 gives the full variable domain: GAGVSQSPSNKVTEKGKDVELRCDPISGHTALYWYRQSLGQGLEFLIYFQGNSAPDKSGLPSDRFSAERTGGSVSTLTIQRTQQEDSAVYLCASSTYRENYGYTFGSGTRLTVV.

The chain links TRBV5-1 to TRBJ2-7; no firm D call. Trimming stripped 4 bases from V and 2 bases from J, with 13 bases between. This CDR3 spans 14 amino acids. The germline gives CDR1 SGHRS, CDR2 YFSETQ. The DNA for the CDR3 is TGCGCCAGCAGCCAACTGGGTGGGACCTACGAGCAGTACTTC. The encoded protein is CASSQLGGTYEQYF.

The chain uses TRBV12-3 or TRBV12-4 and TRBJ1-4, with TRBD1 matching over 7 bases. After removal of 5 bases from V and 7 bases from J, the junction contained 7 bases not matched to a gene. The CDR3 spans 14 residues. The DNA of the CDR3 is TGTGCCAGCAGTCCCCACAGGGGTGGTGAAAAACTGTTTTTT. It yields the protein CASSPHRGGEKLFF.

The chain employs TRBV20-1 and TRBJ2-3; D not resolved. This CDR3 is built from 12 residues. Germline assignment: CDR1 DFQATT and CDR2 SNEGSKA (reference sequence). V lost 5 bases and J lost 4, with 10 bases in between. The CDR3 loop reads CSASRAPDTQYF. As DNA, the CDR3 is TGCAGTGCTTCCCGCGCACCAGATACGCAGTATTTT.

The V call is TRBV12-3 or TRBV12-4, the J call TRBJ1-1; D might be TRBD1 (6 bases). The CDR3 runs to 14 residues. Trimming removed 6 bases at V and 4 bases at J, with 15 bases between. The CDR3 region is CASSPTGAATEAFF. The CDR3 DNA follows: TGTGCCAGCAGCCCGACGGGGGCGGCCACTGAAGCTTTCTTT.

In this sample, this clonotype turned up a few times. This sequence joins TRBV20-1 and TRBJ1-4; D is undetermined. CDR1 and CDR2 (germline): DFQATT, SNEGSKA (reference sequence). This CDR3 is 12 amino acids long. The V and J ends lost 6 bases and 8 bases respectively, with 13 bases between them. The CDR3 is CSAQGFDEKLFF. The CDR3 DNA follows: TGCAGTGCGCAAGGGTTTGACGAAAAACTGTTTTTT.

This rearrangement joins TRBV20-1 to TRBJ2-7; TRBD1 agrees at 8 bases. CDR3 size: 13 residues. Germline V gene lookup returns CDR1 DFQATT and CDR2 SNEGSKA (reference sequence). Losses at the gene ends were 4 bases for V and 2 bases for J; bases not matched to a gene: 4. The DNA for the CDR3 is TGCAGTGCTACTGGACAGGGCCCCTACGAGCAGTACTTC. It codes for CSATGQGPYEQYF.

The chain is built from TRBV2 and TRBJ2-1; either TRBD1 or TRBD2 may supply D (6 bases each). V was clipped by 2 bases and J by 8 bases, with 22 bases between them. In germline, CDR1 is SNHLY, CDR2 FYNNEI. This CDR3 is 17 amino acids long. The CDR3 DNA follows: TGTGCCAGCAGTGAATTTTGGGGGGCGTGGGCCTGGGATGAGCAGTTCTTC. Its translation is CASSEFWGAWAWDEQFF.